The present T cell receptor (beta chain) was sequenced within a study of OX40 agonist ivuxolimab in advanced cancers. Background on the study: Patients received the agonistic anti-OX40 (CD134) antibody ivuxolimab.

A remark on this clone: Its specificity is not known.

Study-wide points: There were, on average, more expanded clones in CD8+ T cells than in CD4+.

Profiling relied on immunoSEQ multiplex PCR, and the TCRdb table lists in-frame clones only, not all of them. The sample shows roughly 70,000 clones, 65% to 90% of them seen only once. Sequencing used CD4+ or CD8+ T cells sorted from blood, obtained in a trial of the OX40 agonist ivuxolimab. The receptor comes from an adult with an advanced solid tumor such as melanoma, head and neck, liver or kidney cancer.

For the CDR3, the DNA is TGTGCCAGCAACAGGGTGTCAGAGACCCAGTACTTC. This gives the protein CASNRVSETQYF. This chain uses TRBV2 with TRBJ2-5; TRBD1 is a possible D gene (6 bases). CDR3 size: 12 residues. The germline CDR1 and CDR2 sequences are SNHLY and FYNNEI. Trimming pared 7 bases from V and 4 bases from J, leaving 10 bases between.